This T cell receptor (beta chain) comes out of a study of CD8 T cells in Susac syndrome. CDR1 MDHEN and CDR2 SYDVKM come from the germline V gene. Trimming shortened V by 4 bases and J by 5 bases, and 6 bases separated the two germline ends. The CDR3 totals 11 residues. Random hexamers were used to reverse transcribe an amount of roughly 0.5 to 1 ug RNA. Amplification of the TCR beta CDR3 was carried out by immunoSEQ multiplex PCR, which spanned a total of 54 Vbeta and 13 Jbeta segments. TCRdb reprocessed the immunoSEQ multiplex PCR reads with MiXCR, giving one entry per CDR3 protein. There are around 90,000 distinct CDR3 sequences in the sample; 95% to 97% occur only once, and roughly 0.62% lies in the top ten. The authors sequenced TCR beta from blood CD8+ and CD4+ T cells. The patients with Susac syndrome satisfied recently defined diagnostic criteria for either definite or probable disease.

This TCR was sampled from a human donor with Susac syndrome. Sequencing was performed on CD8+ T cells from PBMCs. The chain carries TRBV28 and TRBJ2-7, with D hard to call. The CDR3 bases are TGTGCCAGCAGTTCCCTCGACGAGCAGTACTTC. This sequence encodes CASSSLDEQYF.